The 29 T cell receptor beta chains below come from one sample, sequenced in a study of beta chain features in type 1 diabetes. Antigens of these TCRs are unknown. Isolated RNA was reverse transcribed in full, so expressed TCRB transcripts were sequenced. Assay used: immunoSEQ multiplex PCR; TCRdb lists only in-frame clones, some missing. The sample shows roughly 220,000 clones, around 16% of them seen only once. General observations from the study: Among patients with Type 1 diabetes, TCRB CDR3s were moderately but significantly shorter in every one of the four CD4+ subsets.

The sample taken for sequencing was naive CD4+ T cells from blood. The receptors were sampled from a man aged 25 to 40 with type 1 diabetes.

The chain has TRBV7-9 and TRBJ1-2; 7 nucleotides align to TRBD1. CDR1 is SEHNR, CDR2 FQNEAQ, per germline (reference sequence). The ends lost 4 bases at V and 3 bases at J; junction bases unmatched: 2. This CDR3 region has 13 residues. In DNA form, the CDR3 reads TGTGCCAGCAGCTCGGGGACAGACTATGGCTACACCTTC. This translates into CASSSGTDYGYTF. Full variable domain (rest looked up from reference TRBV7-9 and TRBJ1-2): DTGVSQNPRHKITKRGQNVTFRCDPISEHNRLYWYRQTLGQGPEFLTYFQNEAQLEKSRLLSDRFSAERPKGSFSTLEIQRTEQGDSAMYLCASSSGTDYGYTFGSGTRLTVV.

The chain is built from TRBV28 and TRBJ1-1; 10 bases align to TRBD1. With V trimmed by 10 bases and J by 1 base, 3 bases remained unmatched. The germline V gene has CDR1 MDHEN and CDR2 SYDVKM. The CDR3 has 13 residues. The CDR3: CATWDRGNTEAFF. The CDR3 nucleotides read TGTGCCACCTGGGACAGGGGGAACACTGAAGCTTTCTTT.

In its sample, this clone was seen a few times. This CDR3 is CSVPGTGGGNQPQHF. CDR3 DNA sequence: TGCAGCGTTCCCGGGACCGGTGGTGGCAATCAGCCCCAGCATTTT. The chain has TRBV29-1 and TRBJ1-5, with a tentative D call TRBD1 (5 bases). V was cut by 5 bases and J by 2 bases, with 16 bases left in between. Germline CDR1 SQVTM, CDR2 ANQGSEA. The CDR3 consists of 15 residues.

DNA of the CDR3: TGTGCCTTGGCGTCAGGCGATACCTACGAGCAGTACTTC. This translates into CALASGDTYEQYF. The chain recombines TRBV30 with TRBJ2-7; D not resolved. Germline loops: CDR1 GTSNPN, CDR2 SVGIG (reference sequence). V shed 7 bases and J shed 2 bases, with 15 bases lying between them. The CDR3 totals 13 residues.

This clone was seen a few times. V usage is TRBV29-1 and J usage is TRBJ2-7; D perhaps matches TRBD2 (6 bases). This CDR3 contains 12 residues. Germline V gene sequence: CDR1 SQVTM, CDR2 ANQGSEA. Trimming pared 6 bases from V and 1 base from J, leaving 10 bases between. Here the CDR3 reads CSVRRGSYEQYF. Written as DNA, the CDR3 is TGCAGCGTCCGGAGGGGATCCTACGAGCAGTACTTC.

The chain couples TRBV9 to TRBJ2-5, with no clear D. The germline gives CDR1 SGDLS, CDR2 YYNGEE. CDR3 length: 15 amino acids. Trimming removed 2 bases from V and 5 bases from J, with 16 bases in between. Here the CDR3 DNA reads TGTGCCAGCAGCGTTCTGAGGCCCGATTTGGAGACCCAGTACTTC. Translating it yields CASSVLRPDLETQYF.

This clone appeared a few times. The rearrangement joins TRBV4-2 to TRBJ2-1; TRBD2 matches 7 bases. The length of the CDR3 is 16 residues. J lost 6 bases, V lost 1 base, and 9 bases had no gene match. Germline values: CDR1 LGHNA, CDR2 YNFKEQ. The CDR3 sequence: CASSQAGGVPSNEQFF. The CDR3 DNA follows: TGTGCCAGCAGCCAAGCGGGAGGAGTGCCCTCCAATGAGCAGTTCTTC.

This clone was detected only a few times. The chain carries TRBV6-5 and TRBJ2-5; D is perhaps TRBD1 or TRBD2 (6 bases each). This CDR3 is 12 amino acids long. Per the germline V gene, CDR1 is MNHEY and CDR2 is SVGAGI. The germline V and J ends were trimmed by 7 bases and 4 bases, with 10 bases remaining between them. CDR3 protein: CASKGGRETQYF. The CDR3 region has the DNA TGTGCCAGCAAGGGGGGTAGAGAGACCCAGTACTTC.

The chain is built from TRBV7-9 and TRBJ1-1, with TRBD1 matching 10 bases. Germline loops: CDR1 SEHNR, CDR2 FQNEAQ (reference sequence). This CDR3 contains 14 residues. Trimming at V came to 5 bases and at J to 4 bases, leaving 4 bases not matched to a gene. For the CDR3, the DNA is TGTGCCAGCAGCCCCGACAGGGGGCTCACTGAAGCTTTCTTT. Translating gives CASSPDRGLTEAFF. The full variable domain, completed using reference TRBV7-9 and TRBJ1-1, is DTGVSQNPRHKITKRGQNVTFRCDPISEHNRLYWYRQTLGQGPEFLTYFQNEAQLEKSRLLSDRFSAERPKGSFSTLEIQRTEQGDSAMYLCASSPDRGLTEAFFGQGTRLTVV.

This chain connects TRBV2 to TRBJ2-5; D is possibly TRBD1 (5 bases). Between the trimmed V and J ends, which lost 5 bases and 5 bases, there was a span of 18 bases. The CDR3 has 15 residues. The germline gives CDR1 SNHLY, CDR2 FYNNEI. The CDR3 DNA reads as TGTGCCAGCAGTTACCCGACAGTAAGAGGCGAGACCCAGTACTTC. Translation: CASSYPTVRGETQYF.

This clone turned up a few times. The genes are TRBV4-1 and TRBJ1-4, with TRBD1 matching 8 bases. The germline V gene has CDR1 MGHRA and CDR2 YSYEKL. The J segment lost 7 bases and the V segment lost 4 bases, leaving 5 bases of the junction unmatched. The CDR3 runs 14 residues. The CDR3, as DNA: TGCGCCAGCAGCCGAGACAGGGGTGGTGAAAAACTGTTTTTT. Protein product: CASSRDRGGEKLFF.

The CDR3 sequence: CASTGIAGDEQFF. CDR3 nucleotides: TGTGCCAGCACCGGGATAGCGGGAGATGAGCAGTTCTTC. The V call is TRBV6-1, the J call TRBJ2-1, with 9 bases matching TRBD2. Per the germline V gene, CDR1 is MNHNS and CDR2 is SASEGT. V shed 7 bases and J 8 bases; nucleotides not matched to a gene: 6. The CDR3 has 13 amino acids.

The chain is built from TRBV5-1 and TRBJ2-1, with TRBD1 identical over 10 bases. J was trimmed by 7 bases and V by 1 base; bases with no gene match: 11. The length of the CDR3 is 17 residues. From germline, CDR1 is SGHRS and CDR2 YFSETQ. CDR3: CASSLPKRTGGLNEQFF. In DNA form, the CDR3 reads TGCGCCAGCAGCTTGCCTAAACGGACAGGGGGTTTGAATGAGCAGTTCTTC.

The sample holds a few counts of this clone. This chain joins TRBV20-1 and TRBJ2-3, with D uncertain. The CDR3 extends over 11 amino acids. Germline CDR1 reads DFQATT; CDR2 reads SNEGSKA (reference sequence). Trimming removed 6 bases from V and 2 bases from J, with 6 bases in between. CDR3 coding DNA: TGCAGTGCCCCAGTCACAGATACGCAGTATTTT. Translated, it gives CSAPVTDTQYF.

The J gene is TRBJ2-2, the V gene TRBV29-1; D remains ambiguous. Between the trimmed V and J ends, which lost 7 bases and 0 bases, there was a span of 12 bases. This CDR3 has 14 amino acids. The V gene's germline CDR1 is SQVTM and CDR2 ANQGSEA. The chain's CDR3 is CSADNQANTGELFF. DNA of the CDR3: TGCAGCGCCGACAATCAGGCGAACACCGGGGAGCTGTTTTTT.

This clone was counted between two and nine times. This sequence joins TRBV29-1 and TRBJ2-5, with TRBD2 as a possible D gene (6 bases). Germline CDR1 SQVTM, CDR2 ANQGSEA. CDR3 length equals 14 residues. Trimming cost V 4 bases and J 4 bases, with 16 bases left between them. The CDR3 DNA sequence: TGCAGCGTTGTCGGAGGGGTGGAGGGAGAGACCCAGTACTTC. Translated, it gives CSVVGGVEGETQYF.

This clone was found a few times. The chain couples TRBV9 to TRBJ2-2; 8 nucleotides line up with TRBD2. Germline assignment: CDR1 SGDLS and CDR2 YYNGEE. V shed 0 bases and J 6 bases; nucleotides not matched to a gene: 7. CDR3 length: 16 residues. This CDR3 reads CASSVASSGSAGELFF. CDR3 coding DNA: TGTGCCAGCAGCGTAGCTTCAAGCGGGAGCGCCGGGGAGCTGTTTTTT. Using reference TRBV9 and TRBJ2-2 for the parts outside the CDR3, the full variable domain is DSGVTQTPKHLITATGQRVTLRCSPRSGDLSVYWYQQSLDQGLQFLIQYYNGEERAKGNILERFSAQQFPDLHSELNLSSLELGDSALYFCASSVASSGSAGELFFGEGSRLTVL.

The CDR3 sequence: CATSRGTGDSYEQYF. Written as DNA, the CDR3 is TGTGCCACCAGCAGGGGGACAGGAGACTCCTACGAGCAGTACTTC. The chain recombines TRBV15 with TRBJ2-7, with 8 bases fitting TRBD1. The CDR3 runs to 15 residues. V shed 3 bases and J 0 bases; nucleotides not matched to a gene: 4. The V gene's germline CDR1 is LNHNV and CDR2 YYDKDF (reference sequence).

V and J are TRBV27 and TRBJ2-5; D is undetermined. The V end lost 0 bases, the J end lost 5 bases, and 7 bases lay between the germline ends. CDR1 and CDR2 (germline): MNHEY, SMNVEV (reference sequence). The CDR3 is 13 residues long. In nucleotides, the CDR3 is TGTGCCAGCAGTTTATCTTACTGGGAGACCCAGTACTTC. Its protein product is CASSLSYWETQYF.

V is TRBV30 and J is TRBJ2-2; D tentatively reads TRBD1 or TRBD2 (5 bases each). Germline-derived CDR1 and CDR2 are GTSNPN and SVGIG (reference sequence). This CDR3 comprises 14 residues. The ends were cut back, 4 bases at V and 3 bases at J, with 12 bases in the middle. CDR3 sequence (DNA): TGTGCCTGGACCGGGACGGTATACACCGGGGAGCTGTTTTTT. Translation: CAWTGTVYTGELFF.

The V call is TRBV5-1, the J call TRBJ2-5, with TRBD1 as a possible D gene (5 bases). Per the germline V gene, CDR1 is SGHRS and CDR2 is YFSETQ. The V end was cut by 4 bases, the J end by 2 bases, with 15 bases between. The CDR3 has 15 residues. The CDR3 loop is CASSAWTRQQETQYF. For the CDR3, the DNA is TGCGCCAGCAGCGCCTGGACAAGGCAGCAAGAGACCCAGTACTTC.

CDR3 sequence reads: CAWSVRVLLGEAFF. CDR3 sequence (DNA): TGTGCCTGGAGTGTAAGGGTCTTACTGGGAGAGGCTTTCTTT. The chain combines TRBV30 with TRBJ1-1, with D unresolved. The ends were cut back, 0 bases at V and 11 bases at J, with 19 bases in the middle. The germline gives CDR1 GTSNPN, CDR2 SVGIG (reference sequence). This CDR3 region has 14 residues.

This clone occurred a few times. The gene calls are TRBV7-3 and TRBJ2-3; 10 positions agree with TRBD1. The V gene end was trimmed by 5 bases and the J gene end by 0 bases; junction bases not matched to a gene: 2. In germline, CDR1 is SGHTA, CDR2 FQGTGA. The CDR3 spans 15 residues. This CDR3 is CASSQGQGSTDTQYF. In DNA, the CDR3 is TGTGCCAGCAGCCAGGGACAGGGGAGCACAGATACGCAGTATTTT.

This clone was observed a few times. The same CDR3 is also encoded by other DNA sequences in this sample. The J gene is TRBJ1-1, the V gene TRBV30, with D perhaps TRBD1 (6 bases). With 2 bases removed from V and 2 bases from J, the gap between germline ends came to 9 bases. The CDR3 extends over 13 amino acids. In germline, CDR1 is GTSNPN, CDR2 SVGIG (reference sequence). CDR3: CAWSRGSNTEAFF. The CDR3 nucleotides read TGTGCCTGGAGTAGGGGGTCTAACACTGAAGCTTTCTTT.

This clone was recorded a few times. The rearrangement uses TRBV9 and TRBJ2-1, with 10 bases fitting TRBD2. The germline CDR1 and CDR2 sequences are SGDLS and YYNGEE. This CDR3 is built from 15 residues. V shed 3 bases, J shed 7 bases, and the junction held 7 bases outside the gene matches. This CDR3 is CASSGSGRAENEQFF. The CDR3 nucleotides read TGTGCCAGCAGCGGAAGCGGGAGGGCCGAGAATGAGCAGTTCTTC.

There are a few counts of this clone. The rearrangement joins TRBV29-1 to TRBJ2-7; unclear D gene. The V end lost 3 bases, the J end lost 0 bases, and 12 bases lay between the germline ends. This CDR3 is 14 amino acids long. Germline CDR1 reads SQVTM; CDR2 reads ANQGSEA. This chain's CDR3 is CSVEDFASSYEQYF. The CDR3, as DNA: TGCAGCGTTGAGGATTTTGCCAGCTCCTACGAGCAGTACTTC.

This clone was observed a handful of times. The chain links TRBV4-1 to TRBJ2-5, with D hard to call. Trimming pared 0 bases from V and 2 bases from J, leaving 7 bases between. CDR1 is MGHRA and CDR2 is YSYEKL in the germline V gene. The CDR3 contains 14 residues. The CDR3 spells CASSQEQQQETQYF. CDR3 DNA: TGCGCCAGCAGCCAAGAACAACAGCAAGAGACCCAGTACTTC.

This sequence joins TRBV2 and TRBJ2-7, with 8 positions matching TRBD1. CDR1 is SNHLY and CDR2 is FYNNEI in the germline V gene. J lost 4 bases, V lost 5 bases, and 7 bases had no gene match. There are 14 residues in the CDR3. In nucleotides, the CDR3 is TGTGCCAGCAGTCCGGGACAGGCGATGTACGAGCAGTACTTC. Residues: CASSPGQAMYEQYF.

The gene calls are TRBV12-5 and TRBJ2-3; 8 bases match TRBD1. V trimming: 4 bases; J trimming: 4 bases; junction bases outside the gene matches: 4. Germline V lookup: CDR1 LGHNT, CDR2 FRNRAP. There are 14 residues in the CDR3. CDR3 loop: CASGSGQGPDTQYF. The CDR3 bases are TGTGCTAGTGGTTCCGGACAGGGCCCAGATACGCAGTATTTT.